This T cell receptor beta chain was identified during a study of CD8 T cells in ankylosing spondylitis. This clonotype was recorded many times. Its specificity is unknown. With V trimmed by 0 bases and J by 3 bases, 2 bases remained unmatched. Per the germline V gene, CDR1 is SEHNR and CDR2 is FQNEAQ (reference sequence). The CDR3 runs to 15 residues. Study-wide results and caveats: Clones linked with disease were CD8+ and fairly uncommon in the peripheral blood. Ankylosing spondylitis blood appeared to carry a characteristic TCR beta motif of under ten highly homologous variants. Both synovial fluid and blood in reactive arthritis had previously been reported to carry some motif variants.

TCRdb reanalysed the 5' RACE reads using MiXCR and keeps one entry per CDR3 protein. The sample has 200,000 to 250,000 distinct CDR3 sequences; more than 5.5% are singletons. This clonotype was sampled from a male donor with ankylosing spondylitis. The chain couples TRBV7-9 to TRBJ2-1; 7 bases agree with TRBD2. The source material was blood, either unsorted or a sorted T cell fraction (not recorded which). The CDR3 sequence: CASSLAGGFYNEQFF. The DNA for the CDR3 is TGTGCCAGCAGCTTAGCGGGAGGGTTCTACAATGAGCAGTTCTTC. Combining the CDR3 with reference TRBV7-9 and TRBJ2-1 gives the whole variable domain DTGVSQNPRHKITKRGQNVTFRCDPISEHNRLYWYRQTLGQGPEFLTYFQNEAQLEKSRLLSDRFSAERPKGSFSTLEIQRTEQGDSAMYLCASSLAGGFYNEQFFGPGTRLTVL.